This entry is about one TCR beta chain. Its target is not known. This sample is drawn from a study of shared clonotypes between healthy human individuals. Whole-study findings and limits: Represented genetic and exposure-history diversity was restricted by having few donors. Sharing of clonotypes among donors was expected to vary with sequencing depth. Sampling covered nothing but blood. Tissue TCR repertoires likely differ from those found in blood.

The germline V and J ends were trimmed by 10 bases and 4 bases, with 13 bases remaining between them. The length of the CDR3 is 12 residues. The germline gives CDR1 MDHEN, CDR2 SYDVKM. Assay used: immunoSEQ multiplex PCR; TCRdb lists only in-frame clones, some missing. The sample yields about 2,500,000 clones, around 94% seen once. CD45RA-negative memory and CD45RA+ naive subsets were split from the CD4+ cells. Material for sequencing was naive CD4+ T cells sorted from blood. Subset of the sample: CD45RA+ positively selected. V usage is TRBV28 and J usage is TRBJ1-1; the D is unclear. This clonotype was sampled from a young man in good health. The CDR3 DNA reads as TGTGCCACCACTCCACGGAGCACTGAAGCTTTCTTT. This codes for CATTPRSTEAFF.